These 22 T cell receptor beta chains came from one sample sequenced in a study of PD-1 blockade in classical Hodgkin lymphoma. Profiled with immunoSEQ multiplex PCR; TCRdb holds only in-frame clones, not every one. This sample has about 45,000 clones, with around 76% found just once. All the patients suffered relapse after autologous stem cell transplantation, and brentuximab vedotin exposure differed. The sample consisted of peripheral blood mononuclear cells (PBMCs), taken before the second cycle of nivolumab. The receptors shown here come from a human donor with classical Hodgkin lymphoma.

The V gene is TRBV13, the J gene TRBJ1-1, with D unresolved. The V and J ends lost 2 bases and 9 bases respectively, with 7 bases between them. The CDR3 totals 11 residues. Per germline, CDR1 PRHDT and CDR2 FYEKMQ (reference sequence). The CDR3 sequence is CASSLLLQAFF. In DNA form, the CDR3 reads TGTGCCAGCAGCTTACTCCTTCAAGCTTTCTTT.

Turning to this clone: A junction boundary mismatches the germline segment, possibly from a read error. The chain joins TRBV2 to TRBJ2-7; TRBD1 aligns across 7 bases. Germline CDR1 and CDR2: SNHLY and FYNNEI. The CDR3 sequence is 15 residues long. DNA for the CDR3: TGTGCCAGCAGCGAAGGACCCAGGGGGACCTACGAGCAGTACTTC. It translates to CASSEGPRGTYEQYF.

The chain employs TRBV11-3 and TRBJ2-7; 7 bases map to TRBD2. The CDR3 sequence is 13 residues long. Germline V gene data show CDR1 as SGHNT and CDR2 as YENEEA. Germline trimming cut 4 bases from V and 7 bases from J; bases unmatched to any gene: 7. As DNA, the CDR3 is TGTGCCAGCAGCTCCTACGGGGAGGGGGAGCAGTACTTC. It is translated as CASSSYGEGEQYF.

The V call is TRBV5-8, the J call TRBJ2-7; D is ambiguous. The CDR3 is made up of 9 amino acids. V was trimmed by 1 base and J by 10 bases, leaving 3 bases between them. CDR1 is SGHTS and CDR2 is YDEGEE in the germline V gene. The DNA of the CDR3 is TGTGCCAGCAGCTTGTTTCAGTACTTC. The encoded protein is CASSLFQYF.

J is TRBJ1-2 and V is TRBV11-3; a weak D match, TRBD1 (6 bases). CDR3 size: 13 residues. Germline-derived CDR1 and CDR2 are SGHNT and YENEEA. Deletions cut 4 bases from V and 4 bases from J, with 10 bases between. In nucleotides, the CDR3 is TGTGCCAGCAGCTCAGGGGACCGCTATGGCTACACCTTC. Translated: CASSSGDRYGYTF.

This chain links TRBV6-1 with TRBJ1-5; 7 nucleotides agree with TRBD1. V lost 3 bases, J lost 0 bases, and 2 bases stayed unmatched. The CDR3 covers 15 residues. The germline V gene has CDR1 MNHNS and CDR2 SASEGT. Here the CDR3 reads CASSEDRRSNQPQHF. The CDR3 nucleotides read TGTGCCAGCAGTGAGGACAGGCGTAGCAATCAGCCCCAGCATTTT.

The chain combines TRBV10-3 with TRBJ2-3; the match to TRBD2 covers 8 bases. This CDR3 is built from 15 residues. From germline, CDR1 is ENHRY and CDR2 SYGVKD. Losses at the gene ends were 8 bases for V and 0 bases for J; bases not matched to a gene: 7. The CDR3 nucleotides read TGTGCCATCGGGTACTTAGCGGGGAGCACAGATACGCAGTATTTT. Its protein is CAIGYLAGSTDTQYF.

This clone has only one observation. V usage is TRBV30 and J usage is TRBJ2-7; TRBD1 is a possible D gene (5 bases). The V gene's germline CDR1 is GTSNPN and CDR2 SVGIG (reference sequence). The CDR3 extends over 13 amino acids. Trimming cost V 1 base and J 6 bases, with 13 bases left between them. The CDR3 region is CAWSGTSGIEQYF. In nucleotides, the CDR3 is TGTGCCTGGAGTGGGACCTCAGGGATCGAGCAGTACTTC. Complete variable domain (other parts from reference TRBV30 and TRBJ2-7): SQTIHQWPATLVQPVGSPLSLECTVEGTSNPNLYWYRQAAGRGLQLLFYSVGIGQISSEVPQNLSASRPQDRQFILSSKKLLLSDSGFYLCAWSGTSGIEQYFGPGTRLTVT.

V gene TRBV7-8 combines with J gene TRBJ2-3; 8 bases line up with TRBD2. Per germline, CDR1 SGHVS and CDR2 FQNEAQ. The CDR3 extends over 15 amino acids. With 5 bases clipped from V and 2 bases from J, the junction kept 6 bases outside the gene matches. CDR3 DNA: TGTGCCAGCAGCGTAGGGACTAGGTACACAGATACGCAGTATTTT. It yields the protein CASSVGTRYTDTQYF. The full variable domain, rest sourced from reference TRBV7-8 and TRBJ2-3, is GAGVSQSPRYKVAKRGQDVALRCDPISGHVSLFWYQQALGQGPEFLTYFQNEAQLDKSGLPSDRFFAERPEGSVSTLKIQRTQQEDSAVYLCASSVGTRYTDTQYFGPGTRLTVL.

The chain has TRBV7-9 and TRBJ2-2, with D possibly matching TRBD2 (5 bases). Per the germline V gene, CDR1 is SEHNR and CDR2 is FQNEAQ (reference sequence). There are 16 residues in the CDR3. The V end was cut by 5 bases, the J end by 3 bases, with 16 bases between. The CDR3 sequence is CASSPEERGYTGELFF. Written as DNA, the CDR3 is TGTGCCAGCAGCCCAGAGGAACGGGGATACACCGGGGAGCTGTTTTTT.

The rearrangement joins TRBV27 to TRBJ2-7, with 10 positions matching TRBD1. The CDR3 spans 16 residues. The J segment lost 3 bases and the V segment lost 5 bases, leaving 10 bases of the junction unmatched. CDR1 and CDR2 (germline): MNHEY, SMNVEV (reference sequence). The CDR3 loop is CASSPVRTGGYYEQYF. In DNA, the CDR3 is TGTGCCAGCAGTCCAGTCAGGACAGGGGGTTACTACGAGCAGTACTTC.

V is TRBV11-2 and J is TRBJ2-3; unclear D gene. V was pared by 2 bases and J by 3 bases, with 6 bases between. Germline lookup yields CDR1 SGHAT and CDR2 FQNNGV. The CDR3 has 13 residues. CDR3 nucleotides: TGTGCCAGCAGCTTAAGAGGTACAGATACGCAGTATTTT. Its protein product is CASSLRGTDTQYF.

This chain connects TRBV10-3 to TRBJ2-1, with a weak D call TRBD2 (6 bases). Germline lookup yields CDR1 ENHRY and CDR2 SYGVKD. The length of the CDR3 is 13 residues. Trimming pared 8 bases from V and 7 bases from J, leaving 15 bases between. CDR3 sequence (DNA): TGTGCCATCGACCAAACGGGGGTGAATGAGCAGTTCTTC. Its translation: CAIDQTGVNEQFF.

The chain is built from TRBV7-6 and TRBJ2-3, with 10 bases matching TRBD2. Germline V lookup: CDR1 SGHVS, CDR2 FNYEAQ. Unmatched junction bases numbered 12, after V lost 2 bases and J lost 1 base. This CDR3 contains 19 residues. CDR3 protein: CASSLWQREGIRGTDTQYF. DNA of the CDR3: TGTGCCAGCAGCTTATGGCAGCGGGAGGGAATTAGGGGCACAGATACGCAGTATTTT.

The V and J genes are TRBV6-5 and TRBJ1-2; tentatively, D is TRBD1 (5 bases). CDR1 MNHEY and CDR2 SVGAGI come from the germline V gene. The CDR3 length is 13 residues. Trimming cost V 6 bases and J 5 bases, with 13 bases left between them. The CDR3 loop is CASRAGLGYGYTF. Written as DNA, the CDR3 is TGTGCCAGCAGAGCAGGGTTAGGGTATGGCTACACCTTC.

The V and J genes are TRBV7-6 and TRBJ2-3; the D gene is possibly TRBD1 (6 bases). V was shortened by 5 bases and J by 2 bases, with 8 bases between the two germline ends. In germline, CDR1 is SGHVS, CDR2 FNYEAQ. The CDR3 spans 13 residues. CDR3 loop: CASSRQATDTQYF. CDR3 sequence (DNA): TGTGCCAGCAGCAGACAGGCCACAGATACGCAGTATTTT.

This rearrangement joins TRBV7-9 to TRBJ2-1, with 8 bases identical to TRBD2. In germline, CDR1 is SEHNR, CDR2 FQNEAQ (reference sequence). CDR3 length equals 15 residues. The V segment lost 1 base and the J segment 9 bases; nucleotides outside the gene matches: 8. The CDR3 loop reads CASSLDGGRRSEQFF. The CDR3 DNA is TGTGCCAGCAGCTTAGACGGCGGGAGGAGAAGTGAGCAGTTCTTC.

This sequence joins TRBV28 and TRBJ2-5; D is unclear. Looked up from germline, CDR1 is MDHEN and CDR2 is SYDVKM. The V and J ends lost 5 bases and 4 bases respectively, with 5 bases between them. The CDR3 covers 11 residues. The CDR3 reads CASSPGETQYF. CDR3 DNA: TGTGCCAGCAGTCCAGGAGAGACCCAGTACTTC.

This chain uses TRBV6-6 with TRBJ2-7; 8 nucleotides line up with TRBD1. J was trimmed by 3 bases and V by 6 bases; bases with no gene match: 1. Germline V CDR1 and CDR2: MNHNY, SVGAGI (reference sequence). This CDR3 region has 12 residues. In DNA form, the CDR3 reads TGTGCCAGCAGGGACAGGGTCTACGAGCAGTACTTC. Translating it yields CASRDRVYEQYF.

This clone occurred once. The chain recombines TRBV27 with TRBJ1-2; 12 nucleotides align to TRBD1. The CDR3 runs to 13 residues. Germline V gene lookup returns CDR1 MNHEY and CDR2 SMNVEV (reference sequence). The V gene end was trimmed by 0 bases and the J gene end by 11 bases; junction bases not matched to a gene: 1. The CDR3 region has the DNA TGTGCCAGCAGTTTATCGGGACAGGGGGCGTACACCTTC. Amino acids: CASSLSGQGAYTF.

This clone was recorded a few times. The genes are TRBV10-3 and TRBJ1-4; D unresolved. CDR1 is ENHRY, CDR2 SYGVKD, per germline. This CDR3 contains 11 residues. V was shortened by 5 bases and J by 10 bases, with 8 bases between the two germline ends. CDR3 in amino acids: CAISSGGKLFF. CDR3 nucleotides: TGTGCCATCAGTTCCGGTGGAAAACTGTTTTTT.

V is TRBV28 and J is TRBJ2-7; 8 nucleotides line up with TRBD2. Germline CDR1 MDHEN, CDR2 SYDVKM. V lost 1 base and J lost 7; bases outside the gene matches: 9. The CDR3 is 15 residues long. The CDR3 sequence is CASSLSGRVSLEQYF. The DNA for the CDR3 is TGTGCCAGCAGTTTATCCGGGAGGGTCTCTTTGGAGCAGTACTTC. The full variable domain, rest sourced from reference TRBV28 and TRBJ2-7, is DVKVTQSSRYLVKRTGEKVFLECVQDMDHENMFWYRQDPGLGLRLIYFSYDVKMKEKGDIPEGYSVSREKKERFSLILESASTNQTSMYLCASSLSGRVSLEQYFGPGTRLTVT.